This note documents a single T cell receptor beta chain sequence. Profiling relied on immunoSEQ multiplex PCR, and the TCRdb table lists in-frame clones only, not all of them. The profile shows roughly 74,000 clones, less than 90% of them singletons. This sample stems from a study of T cell changes during pregnancy in multiple sclerosis. This specimen consisted of peripheral blood, obtained before pregnancy. The TCR originated in a female donor with multiple sclerosis, enrolled in a pregnancy study.

CDR3 in amino acids: CASSTGHTSSGANVLTF. The CDR3 bases are TGCGCCAGCAGCACGGGACATACTAGCTCTGGGGCCAACGTCCTGACTTTC. The chain has TRBV5-1 and TRBJ2-6; tentative D call: TRBD1 (6 bases). The V gene's germline CDR1 is SGHRS and CDR2 YFSETQ. Trimming shortened V by 4 bases and J by 0 bases, and 14 bases separated the two germline ends. There are 17 residues in the CDR3.